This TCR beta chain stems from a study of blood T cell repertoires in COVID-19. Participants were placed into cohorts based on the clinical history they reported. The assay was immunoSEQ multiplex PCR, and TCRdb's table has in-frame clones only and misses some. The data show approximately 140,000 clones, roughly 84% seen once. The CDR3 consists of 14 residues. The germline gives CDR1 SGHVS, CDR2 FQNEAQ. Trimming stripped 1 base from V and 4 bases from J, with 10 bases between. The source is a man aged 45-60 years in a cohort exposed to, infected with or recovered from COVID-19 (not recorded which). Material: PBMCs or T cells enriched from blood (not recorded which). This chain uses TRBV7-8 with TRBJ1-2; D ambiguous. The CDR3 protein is CASSLVASGYGYTF. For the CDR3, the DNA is TGTGCCAGCAGCTTAGTTGCCAGCGGCTATGGCTACACCTTC.